This TCR beta chain was sequenced during a study of CD8+CD57+ T cells in acquired aplastic anemia. Profiles of TCR beta VDJ and CDR3 were generated from a genomic DNA template. Using its own MiXCR run on the reads, TCRdb lists one record per CDR3 protein. Here the sample spans just over 400,000 distinct CDR3 sequences, 65% to 80% being singletons. CDR3 length: 13 residues. Germline V gives CDR1 SGHNT, CDR2 YYREEE (reference sequence). Trimming cost V 2 bases and J 4 bases, with 9 bases left between them. The origin of this receptor is a human donor in good health, serving as a control. This rearrangement joins TRBV5-4 to TRBJ1-1; TRBD1 might be the D (5 bases). The sample was sorted CD4+, CD8+, or CD8+CD57+ T cells (not recorded which) from PBMCs. The DNA for the CDR3 is TGTGCCAGCAGCTTACTGGGACTCACTGAAGCTTTCTTT. This encodes CASSLLGLTEAFF.